This TCR beta chain was captured by sequencing in a study of shared clonotypes between healthy human individuals (dated by TCRdb to the early 2020s). Looking at the study overall: The cohort included a few men and a couple of women between 18 and 49 years of age. Per donor, three plates each were used for CD4 naive and CD4 memory, two for CD8 naive, and one for CD8 memory. To estimate repertoire size and how much clonotype sharing occurs between individuals, the study deeply sequenced the blood TCR repertoires of five healthy adults. To increase sequencing depth and limit assay-specific biases, TCR repertoire library preparation and sequencing were carried out by different laboratories using diverse techniques. Between about 0.8 and 9 billion PBMCs per donor were obtained by leukapheresis.

The CDR3 covers 15 residues, taking in both the cysteine and the phenylalanine. The kept DNA is CDR3 alone, 45 bases in frame from the first base. The germline V gene (reference sequence) provides CDR1 MNHNY and CDR2 SVGAGI. V and J lose 5 bases and 0 bases, and a span of 11 bases separates them. What the work shows at the level of the full study, not this receptor alone: Roughly 5% of naive CD4, 3.5% of naive CD8, roughly 2.4% of memory CD4, and 0.4% of memory CD8 clonotypes were shared across several donors. Pairwise subsampling led to the expectation that sequencing depth would affect the degree of clonotype sharing among donors. Because the study included a small number of donors, the genetic and exposure-history diversity represented was limited. Even with the large sequencing depth, rarefaction of the sorted-subset datasets indicated that sequencing was incomplete. Naive subsets generally had larger estimated clonotype richness than memory subsets. Compared with non-shared clonotypes, clonotypes shared by all four sorted-subset donors had higher generation probabilities. Sampling was restricted to blood, and TCR repertoires in tissues likely differ from the TCR repertoires found in blood.

Of note for this clone: Its antigen has not been determined. No much larger clonotype is one base removed from it; base qualities were not supplied.

The donors were healthy, HIV-negative adults with no recently reported acute infections or vaccinations. Every donor was a Caucasian adult residing in Nashville, Tennessee, USA. CD4+ T cells were enriched through magnetic negative selection, after which naive cells were positively selected on CD45RA and the remaining negative fraction served as the memory subset. After blood collection by leukapheresis, PBMCs were isolated using Ficoll-Histopaque density gradient centrifugation and then cryopreserved in the vapor phase of liquid nitrogen. Analytical flow cytometry was used to check the purity and quantity of every magnetically sorted T cell population. Genomic DNA was isolated from each sorted fraction and quantified by UV absorbance on a Nanodrop 2000c. Using the deep immunoSEQ assay, multiplex PCR amplified TCR CDR3 regions from genomic DNA. Extracted genomic DNA from each cell subset was distributed evenly across all wells of several immunoSEQ 96-well plates, and each plate was treated as a replicate. For sorted subsets, 150 to 250 ng genomic DNA, equal to 30,000 or so T cell genomes, was loaded into each replicate PCR. The purified libraries were quantified using a Qubit 3.0 fluorometer, sized with a Bioanalyzer 2100, and then quantified again using the KAPA Library Quantification kit. A separate single-read 150-cycle Illumina NextSeq 550 flow cell was used to sequence each immunoSEQ 96-well plate. Processing in the source paper ran as follows. The immunoSEQ output contained only junctional sequences without quality scores, so filtering could not match that applied to full-length reads. Sequences were annotated with PyIR, a Python wrapper for IgBLAST v1.9, using IMGT germline references to assign V/J genes and CDR3. Any read was removed if the V/J assignment was weak (E-value above 1e-6), the CDR3 was missing, or the read contained stop codons, out-of-frame junctions, or ambiguous translated residues. A V3J clonotype was defined by an identical inferred V gene, J gene, and CDR3 amino acid sequence. Percentage overlap between repertoires was computed as shared unique clonotypes divided by the size of the smaller repertoire. Repertoire richness was assessed with RTK rarefaction, the Chao1 estimator, and Recon v2.1 estimates of unobserved clonotypes. Generation probabilities were computed with OLGA for all TCRbeta clonotypes obtained by the gDNA method from several donors. This immuneACCESS table, as held by TCRdb, lists in-frame sequences with V and J called but not all clones. Of the missing ones, under half trace to an unresolved V gene in checked studies; the others have no known cause. V and J calls and clone size follow that table, whereas D and trimming were derived from the DNA. In all, the sample holds 550,000 to 700,000 clones, and 73% of those were seen once. The ten largest clones add up to roughly 1.9% of the sample.

This sequence originates from a woman under 40 in good health. Material: memory CD4+ T cells sorted from blood. In light of the paper, this sample's cell subset or site label describes: CD45RA-negative fraction. The rearrangement joined TRBV6-6 to TRBJ1-5, with TRBD1 tentatively as D gene (5 bases match). The CDR3 corresponds to CASSRPGNSNQPQHF. The DNA is as follows: TGTGCCAGCAGTCGTCCAGGGAATAGCAATCAGCCCCAGCATTTT.